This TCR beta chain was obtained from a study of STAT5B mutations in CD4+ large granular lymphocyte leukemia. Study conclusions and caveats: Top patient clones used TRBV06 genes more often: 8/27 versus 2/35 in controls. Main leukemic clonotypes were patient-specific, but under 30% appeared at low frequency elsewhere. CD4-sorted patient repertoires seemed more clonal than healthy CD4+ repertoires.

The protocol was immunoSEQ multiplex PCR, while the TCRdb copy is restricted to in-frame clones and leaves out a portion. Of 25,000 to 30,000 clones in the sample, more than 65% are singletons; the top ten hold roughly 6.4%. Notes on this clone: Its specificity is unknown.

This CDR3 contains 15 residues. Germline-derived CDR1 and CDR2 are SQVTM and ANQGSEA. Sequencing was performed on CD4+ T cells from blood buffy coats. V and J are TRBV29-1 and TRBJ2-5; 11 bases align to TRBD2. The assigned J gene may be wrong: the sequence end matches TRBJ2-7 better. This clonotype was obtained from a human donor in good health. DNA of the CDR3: TGCAGCGCAGCTTCTAGCGGGGGGCCATCCTACGAGCAGTACTTC. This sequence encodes CSAASSGGPSYEQYF.